A selection of T cell receptor beta chains follows, all from one sample in a study of T cell changes during pregnancy in multiple sclerosis. Assay used: immunoSEQ multiplex PCR; TCRdb lists only in-frame clones, some missing. Here the sample spans around 19,000 clones, approximately 85% being singletons. The sample here was CD8+ T cells from peripheral blood mononuclear cells, taken after pregnancy. The receptor set was obtained from a female donor in good health, enrolled as a control in a pregnancy study. Both conserved end residues are part of each CDR3. The order of the fields is CDR3 protein, CDR3 DNA, D gene, J gene, CDR3 length, clone size, V gene. D genes are given only for firm matches. The size field is filled for only some rows; it gives once, few, many or a size class.

CDR3: CSVLDINTEAFF; DNA: TGCAGCGTTTTGGACATCAACACTGAAGCTTTCTTT; D: -; J: TRBJ1-1; length: 12; size: -; V: TRBV29-1
CDR3: CATLASEQYF; DNA: TGTGCCACCTTAGCGTCCGAGCAGTACTTC; D: -; J: TRBJ2-7; length: 10; size: -; V: TRBV6-1
CDR3: CASSLTPLGAGTEAFF; DNA: TGTGCCAGCAGCTTAACGCCACTGGGGGCTGGCACTGAAGCTTTCTTT; D: -; J: TRBJ1-1; length: 16; size: -; V: TRBV7-3
CDR3: CASSLRGSGGALNEQFF; DNA: TGTGCCAGCAGTTTAAGGGGGAGTGGGGGGGCGCTTAATGAGCAGTTCTTC; D: -; J: TRBJ2-1; length: 17; size: -; V: TRBV27
CDR3: CATAPGQGRLEGYTF; DNA: TGTGCCACCGCTCCGGGACAGGGGCGGTTGGAAGGCTACACCTTC; D: TRBD1; J: TRBJ1-2; length: 15; size: -; V: TRBV27
CDR3: CASSSTVEGETQYF; DNA: TGTGCTAGCAGCTCCACTGTGGAGGGAGAGACCCAGTACTTC; D: -; J: TRBJ2-5; length: 14; size: once; V: TRBV7-7
CDR3: CASSVEARWEFNEQFF; DNA: TGTGCCAGCAGCGTAGAGGCTCGTTGGGAGTTCAATGAGCAGTTCTTC; D: -; J: TRBJ2-1; length: 16; size: -; V: TRBV9
CDR3: CASVHSSYNEQFF; DNA: TGTGCTAGTGTCCATAGCTCCTACAATGAGCAGTTCTTC; D: -; J: TRBJ2-1; length: 13; size: -; V: TRBV12-5
CDR3: CASSAGMNTEAFF; DNA: TGTGCCAGTAGTGCGGGGATGAACACTGAAGCTTTCTTT; D: -; J: TRBJ1-1; length: 13; size: -; V: TRBV19
CDR3: CASRNRGLETQYF; DNA: TGTGCCAGCAGGAACAGGGGGTTGGAGACCCAGTACTTC; D: TRBD1; J: TRBJ2-5; length: 13; size: -; V: TRBV2
CDR3: CATSGSSYEQYF; DNA: TGTGCTACTAGCGGGAGCTCCTACGAGCAGTACTTC; D: TRBD2; J: TRBJ2-7; length: 12; size: -; V: TRBV19
CDR3: CASSARTEPTYEQYF; DNA: TGTGCCAGCAGCGCCCGGACAGAACCAACCTACGAGCAGTACTTC; D: -; J: TRBJ2-7; length: 15; size: -; V: TRBV9
CDR3: CASSLDLSYGYTF; DNA: TGCGCCAGCAGCTTGGATCTGAGCTATGGCTACACCTTC; D: -; J: TRBJ1-2; length: 13; size: -; V: TRBV5-1
CDR3: CASRPPGGAYEQYF; DNA: TGTGCCAGCAGACCGCCTGGGGGGGCTTACGAGCAGTACTTC; D: -; J: TRBJ2-7; length: 14; size: -; V: TRBV27
CDR3: CASSLGWGRNQPQHF; DNA: TGTGCCAGCAGCTTAGGGTGGGGGCGGAATCAGCCCCAGCATTTT; D: -; J: TRBJ1-5; length: 15; size: -; V: TRBV7-2
CDR3: CASSTMTGVPAYEQYF; DNA: TGTGCCAGTAGTACCATGACAGGGGTCCCTGCCTACGAGCAGTACTTC; D: TRBD1; J: TRBJ2-7; length: 16; size: -; V: TRBV19
CDR3: CASSPGAGELFF; DNA: TGTGCCAGCAGCCCCGGAGCCGGGGAGCTGTTTTTT; D: -; J: TRBJ2-2; length: 12; size: -; V: TRBV4-2
CDR3: CASSYVTGGTDTQYF; DNA: TGTGCCAGCAGTTACGTGACAGGGGGCACAGATACGCAGTATTTT; D: TRBD1; J: TRBJ2-3; length: 15; size: -; V: TRBV6-5
CDR3: CASSPLLAGISYEQYF; DNA: TGTGCCAGCAGCCCCTTACTAGCGGGAATATCCTACGAGCAGTACTTC; D: TRBD2; J: TRBJ2-7; length: 16; size: -; V: TRBV7-9
CDR3: CASSDFGPPQHF; DNA: TGTGCCAGTAGCGATTTTGGGCCCCCCCAGCATTTT; D: -; J: TRBJ1-5; length: 12; size: -; V: TRBV19
CDR3: CASSLRQGGETQYF; DNA: TGTGCCAGCAGTTTAAGACAGGGCGGAGAGACCCAGTACTTC; D: TRBD1; J: TRBJ2-5; length: 14; size: -; V: TRBV28
CDR3: CASSYSGEESNQPQHF; DNA: TGTGCCAGCAGTTACTCGGGGGAGGAGAGCAATCAGCCCCAGCATTTT; D: -; J: TRBJ1-5; length: 16; size: -; V: TRBV6-6
CDR3: CRGFTSDRGDYNEQFF; DNA: TGCCGCGGCTTCACTTCGGACAGGGGAGACTACAATGAGCAGTTCTTC; D: TRBD1; J: TRBJ2-1; length: 16; size: -; V: TRBV29-1
CDR3: CASRQGYEQYF; DNA: TGCGCCAGCCGACAGGGCTACGAGCAGTACTTC; D: TRBD1; J: TRBJ2-7; length: 11; size: -; V: TRBV5-1
CDR3: CASSFQGGTEAFF; DNA: TGTGCCAGCAGCTTCCAGGGAGGGACTGAAGCTTTCTTT; D: -; J: TRBJ1-1; length: 13; size: -; V: TRBV5-4
CDR3: CARSKGQGTTSTDTQYF; DNA: TGTGCCAGATCGAAGGGGCAGGGGACTACTAGCACAGATACGCAGTATTTT; D: -; J: TRBJ2-3; length: 17; size: -; V: TRBV2
CDR3: CASSKRNNQPQHF; DNA: TGTGCCAGCAGTAAGAGAAACAATCAGCCCCAGCATTTT; D: -; J: TRBJ1-5; length: 13; size: medium-sized; V: TRBV6-4
CDR3: CASSSLSVPYEQYF; DNA: TGTGCCAGCAGCTCCCTTAGCGTCCCTTACGAGCAGTACTTC; D: -; J: TRBJ2-7; length: 14; size: -; V: TRBV5-4
CDR3: CASTSGRGWENSPLHF; DNA: TGTGCCAGCACCTCTGGCAGGGGATGGGAAAATTCACCCCTCCACTTT; D: -; J: TRBJ1-6; length: 16; size: -; V: TRBV27
CDR3: CASSQDFGTDNEQFF; DNA: TGCGCCAGCAGCCAAGATTTCGGGACAGACAATGAGCAGTTCTTC; D: TRBD1; J: TRBJ2-1; length: 15; size: -; V: TRBV4-1
CDR3: CASSPGLAGDWDTDTQYF; DNA: TGTGCCAGCAGTCCGGGACTAGCGGGAGATTGGGATACAGATACGCAGTATTTT; D: TRBD2; J: TRBJ2-3; length: 18; size: -; V: TRBV28
CDR3: CASSSRTGEHYGYTF; DNA: TGTGCCAGCAGCTCGCGGACAGGGGAGCACTATGGCTACACCTTC; D: TRBD1; J: TRBJ1-2; length: 15; size: -; V: TRBV7-9
CDR3: CASTPRGKRGGYF; DNA: TGTGCCAGCACCCCAAGAGGGAAGCGGGGCGGGTACTTC; D: TRBD2; J: TRBJ2-5; length: 13; size: -; V: TRBV2
CDR3: CASSVGTATEAFF; DNA: TGTGCCAGCAGTGTAGGGACAGCGACTGAAGCTTTCTTT; D: TRBD1; J: TRBJ1-1; length: 13; size: -; V: TRBV6-4
CDR3: CASSPWSRETQYF; DNA: TGTGCCAGCAGTCCGTGGAGTAGAGAGACCCAGTACTTC; D: -; J: TRBJ2-5; length: 13; size: -; V: TRBV6-5
CDR3: CASSPHGVPNYGYTF; DNA: TGTGCCAGCTCACCACACGGAGTCCCTAACTATGGCTACACCTTC; D: -; J: TRBJ1-2; length: 15; size: -; V: TRBV18
CDR3: CASSVQGAGYEQYF; DNA: TGCGCCAGCAGCGTACAGGGGGCGGGTTACGAGCAGTACTTC; D: TRBD1; J: TRBJ2-7; length: 14; size: -; V: TRBV5-1
CDR3: CSVGRDREFFF; DNA: TGCAGCGTTGGTCGGGACAGGGAGTTCTTTTTT; D: TRBD1; J: TRBJ1-4; length: 11; size: -; V: TRBV29-1
CDR3: CASIYGTEAFF; DNA: TGTGCCAGCATCTATGGCACTGAAGCTTTCTTT; D: -; J: TRBJ1-1; length: 11; size: few; V: TRBV5-4
CDR3: CASSSILAGADNEQFF; DNA: TGTGCCAGCAGTTCTATCCTAGCGGGAGCTGACAATGAGCAGTTCTTC; D: TRBD2; J: TRBJ2-1; length: 16; size: -; V: TRBV6-5
CDR3: CSARAGVGYTF; DNA: TGCAGTGCTAGAGCAGGGGTGGGCTACACCTTC; D: -; J: TRBJ1-2; length: 11; size: -; V: TRBV20-1
CDR3: CASSFGTSLGGEQFF; DNA: TGTGCCAGCAGCTTCGGGACTAGCTTAGGGGGTGAGCAGTTCTTC; D: TRBD2; J: TRBJ2-1; length: 15; size: -; V: TRBV5-6
CDR3: CASSQTANSPLHF; DNA: TGTGCCAGCAGTCAGACAGCGAATTCACCCCTCCACTTT; D: -; J: TRBJ1-6; length: 13; size: -; V: TRBV6-5
CDR3: CASSVGQGSYTF; DNA: TGTGCCAGCAGCGTAGGACAGGGGAGCTACACCTTC; D: TRBD1; J: TRBJ1-2; length: 12; size: -; V: TRBV9
CDR3: CASSPLLGSANEQFF; DNA: TGTGCCAGCAGTCCACTCCTCGGCAGCGCCAATGAGCAGTTCTTC; D: -; J: TRBJ2-1; length: 15; size: -; V: TRBV6-5
CDR3: CASSIQGTMGGYTF; DNA: TGTGCCAGTAGTATACAAGGGACAATGGGCGGCTACACCTTC; D: -; J: TRBJ1-2; length: 14; size: -; V: TRBV19
CDR3: CASSLALNTGELFF; DNA: TGTGCCAGCAGCTTAGCGCTAAACACCGGGGAGCTGTTTTTT; D: -; J: TRBJ2-2; length: 14; size: -; V: TRBV7-6
CDR3: CASSLSIGGGANVLTF; DNA: TGTGCCAGCAGCTTAAGTATCGGAGGTGGGGCCAACGTCCTGACTTTC; D: -; J: TRBJ2-6; length: 16; size: -; V: TRBV7-8
CDR3: CASTDLVLPQHF; DNA: TGTGCCAGTACCGACTTGGTTCTGCCCCAGCATTTT; D: -; J: TRBJ1-5; length: 12; size: -; V: TRBV19
CDR3: CASSEPPLDTQYF; DNA: TGTGCCAGCAGTGAACCCCCGTTAGATACGCAGTATTTT; D: -; J: TRBJ2-3; length: 13; size: -; V: TRBV2
CDR3: CASSLLSGDTEAFF; DNA: TGTGCCAGCAGTCTATTATCGGGGGACACTGAAGCTTTCTTT; D: -; J: TRBJ1-1; length: 14; size: -; V: TRBV28